The 3 T cell receptor beta chains below were found in one sample sequenced in a study of cytomegalovirus exposure and HLA in healthy donors. The PCR ran on 60 Vbeta and 13 Jbeta primers. Some clones are missing from TCRdb's copy, which holds only in-frame ones; the method was immunoSEQ multiplex PCR. This table has some 150,000 clones, roughly 85% appearing once. The sample consisted of PBMCs. The receptors originated from a man aged 35-49 years in good health and CMV-seropositive.

CDR3 residues: CAISGGGSRWGYEQYF. As DNA, the CDR3 is TGTGCCATCAGTGGGGGCGGGAGTCGTTGGGGCTACGAGCAGTACTTC. This chain uses TRBV10-3 with TRBJ2-7; TRBD2 aligns across 7 bases. Germline CDR1 and CDR2: ENHRY and SYGVKD. CDR3 length: 16 residues. V lost 4 bases and J lost 3; bases outside the gene matches: 12.

The chain has TRBV5-4 and TRBJ1-4; TRBD1 matches 9 bases. Trimming removed 4 bases from V and 6 bases from J; junction bases left unmatched: 4. Germline CDR1 reads SGHNT; CDR2 reads YYREEE (reference sequence). CDR3 size: 14 residues. CDR3 DNA: TGTGCCAGCAGCAACCGGGACAGGGATGAAAAACTGTTTTTT. Translated: CASSNRDRDEKLFF.

The chain has TRBV25-1 and TRBJ2-1; D possibly corresponds to TRBD2 (6 bases). This CDR3 has 14 amino acids. The germline gives CDR1 MGHDK, CDR2 SYGVNS. Trimming shortened V by 4 bases and J by 7 bases, and 14 bases separated the two germline ends. The CDR3 nucleotides are TGTGCCAGCAGTGGAGCGGGTAAGAGAAATGAGCAGTTCTTC. As protein: CASSGAGKRNEQFF.